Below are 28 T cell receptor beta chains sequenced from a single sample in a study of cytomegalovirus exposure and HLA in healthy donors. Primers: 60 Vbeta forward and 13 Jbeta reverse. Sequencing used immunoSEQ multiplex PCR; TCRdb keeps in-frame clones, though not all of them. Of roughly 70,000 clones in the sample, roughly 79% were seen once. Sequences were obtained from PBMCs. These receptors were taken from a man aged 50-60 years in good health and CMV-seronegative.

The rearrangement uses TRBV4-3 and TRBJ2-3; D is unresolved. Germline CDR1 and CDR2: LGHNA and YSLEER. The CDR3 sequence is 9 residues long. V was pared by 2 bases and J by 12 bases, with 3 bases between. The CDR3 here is CASSQSQYF. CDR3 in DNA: TGCGCCAGCAGCCAATCACAGTATTTT.

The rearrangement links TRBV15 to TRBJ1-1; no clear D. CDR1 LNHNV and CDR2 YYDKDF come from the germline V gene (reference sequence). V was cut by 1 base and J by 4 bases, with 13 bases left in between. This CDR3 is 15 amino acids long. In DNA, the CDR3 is TGTGCCACCAGCAGAGGAGGGCAGTTCGGCACTGAAGCTTTCTTT. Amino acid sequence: CATSRGGQFGTEAFF.

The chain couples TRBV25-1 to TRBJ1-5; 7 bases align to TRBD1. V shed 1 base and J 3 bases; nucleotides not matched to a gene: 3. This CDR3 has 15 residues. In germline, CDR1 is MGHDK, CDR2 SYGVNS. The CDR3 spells CASSESGQYNQPQHF. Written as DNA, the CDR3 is TGTGCCAGCAGTGAATCGGGACAGTACAATCAGCCCCAGCATTTT.

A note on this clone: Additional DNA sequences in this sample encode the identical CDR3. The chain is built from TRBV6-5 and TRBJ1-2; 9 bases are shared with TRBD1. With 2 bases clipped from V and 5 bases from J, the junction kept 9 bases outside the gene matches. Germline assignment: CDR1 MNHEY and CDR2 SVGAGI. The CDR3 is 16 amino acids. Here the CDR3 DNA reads TGTGCCAGCAGTTACCGAGAACCGGGACAGGGTTATGGCTACACCTTC. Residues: CASSYREPGQGYGYTF.

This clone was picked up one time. CDR3 in DNA: TGTGCCAGCTCACTTCCGGGACTAGCGGGAGCCTACAGCTCCTACGAGCAGTACTTC. As protein: CASSLPGLAGAYSSYEQYF. The chain uses TRBV18 and TRBJ2-7; 14 bases align to TRBD2. Trimming at V came to 4 bases and at J to 0 bases, leaving 11 bases not matched to a gene. Germline values: CDR1 KGHSH, CDR2 LQKENI. There are 19 residues in the CDR3.

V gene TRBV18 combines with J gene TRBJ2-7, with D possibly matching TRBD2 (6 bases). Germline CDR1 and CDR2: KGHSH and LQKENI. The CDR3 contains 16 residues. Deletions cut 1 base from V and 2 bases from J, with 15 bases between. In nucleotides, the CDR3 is TGTGCCAGCTCACCACGGGCGGGGATCAACACCTACGAGCAGTACTTC. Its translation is CASSPRAGINTYEQYF.

The CDR3 here is CASITPGLNEKLFF. The DNA of the CDR3 is TGTGCCAGCATTACCCCGGGGTTGAATGAAAAACTGTTTTTT. This rearrangement joins TRBV28 to TRBJ1-4; D not resolved. This CDR3 spans 14 amino acids. Germline CDR1 reads MDHEN; CDR2 reads SYDVKM. Trimming took off 7 bases at V and 5 bases at J, with 14 bases between the two ends.

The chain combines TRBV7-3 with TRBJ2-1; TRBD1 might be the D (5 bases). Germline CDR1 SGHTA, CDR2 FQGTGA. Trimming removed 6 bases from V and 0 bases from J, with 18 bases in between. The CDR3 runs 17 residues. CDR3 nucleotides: TGTGCCAGCAGGACTGGGGCAGAACGAAACTCCTACAATGAGCAGTTCTTC. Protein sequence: CASRTGAERNSYNEQFF.

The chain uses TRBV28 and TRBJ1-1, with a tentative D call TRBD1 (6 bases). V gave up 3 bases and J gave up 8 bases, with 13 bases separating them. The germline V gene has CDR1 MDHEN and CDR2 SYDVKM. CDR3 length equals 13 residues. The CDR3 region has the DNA TGTGCCAGCAGTTTGACTTCCGGGACAGAAGCTTTCTTT. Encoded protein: CASSLTSGTEAFF.

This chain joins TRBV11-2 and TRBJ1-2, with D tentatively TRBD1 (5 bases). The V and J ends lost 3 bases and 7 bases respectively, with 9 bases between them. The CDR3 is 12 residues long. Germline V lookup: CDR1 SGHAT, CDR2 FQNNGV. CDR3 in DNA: TGTGCCAGCAGCTTGTCCGGGGGTGGCTACACCTTC. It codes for CASSLSGGGYTF.

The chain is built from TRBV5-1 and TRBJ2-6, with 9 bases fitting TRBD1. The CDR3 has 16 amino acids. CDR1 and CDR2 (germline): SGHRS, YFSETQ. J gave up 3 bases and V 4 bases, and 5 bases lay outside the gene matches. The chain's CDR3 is CASSRTGADGANVLTF. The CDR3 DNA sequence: TGCGCCAGCAGCCGGACAGGGGCGGATGGGGCCAACGTCCTGACTTTC.

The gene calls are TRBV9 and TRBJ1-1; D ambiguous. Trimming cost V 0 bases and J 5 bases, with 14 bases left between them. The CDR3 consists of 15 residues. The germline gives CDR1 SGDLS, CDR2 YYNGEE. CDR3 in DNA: TGTGCCAGCAGCGTAGGCGGGGAGAGTGGAACTGAAGCTTTCTTT. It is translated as CASSVGGESGTEAFF. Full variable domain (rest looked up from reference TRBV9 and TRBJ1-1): DSGVTQTPKHLITATGQRVTLRCSPRSGDLSVYWYQQSLDQGLQFLIQYYNGEERAKGNILERFSAQQFPDLHSELNLSSLELGDSALYFCASSVGGESGTEAFFGQGTRLTVV.

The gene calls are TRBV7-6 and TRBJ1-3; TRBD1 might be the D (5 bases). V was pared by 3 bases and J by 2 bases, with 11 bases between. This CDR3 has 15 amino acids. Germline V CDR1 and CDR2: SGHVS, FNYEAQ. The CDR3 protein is CASSFIDSPGNTIYF. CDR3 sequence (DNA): TGTGCCAGCAGCTTTATAGACAGTCCTGGAAACACCATATATTTT. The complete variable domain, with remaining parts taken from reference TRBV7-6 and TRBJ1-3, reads GAGVSQSPRYKVTKRGQDVALRCDPISGHVSLYWYRQALGQGPEFLTYFNYEAQQDKSGLPNDRFSAERPEGSISTLTIQRTEQRDSAMYRCASSFIDSPGNTIYFGEGSWLTVV.

CDR3 sequence: CASSEHASGRQETQYF. The CDR3 coding sequence is TGCGCCAGCAGTGAGCACGCTAGCGGGAGACAAGAGACCCAGTACTTC. The chain employs TRBV10-1 and TRBJ2-5, with 10 positions matching TRBD2. Germline lookup yields CDR1 WNHNN and CDR2 SYGVQD (reference sequence). The CDR3 has 16 residues. V shed 2 bases and J 2 bases; nucleotides not matched to a gene: 5.

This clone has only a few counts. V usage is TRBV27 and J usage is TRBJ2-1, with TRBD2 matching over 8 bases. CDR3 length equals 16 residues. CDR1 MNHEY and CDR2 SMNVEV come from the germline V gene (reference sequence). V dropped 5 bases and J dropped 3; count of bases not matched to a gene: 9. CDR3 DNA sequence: TGTGCCAGCAGTCGTGGGGTTAGCGGGAACTACAATGAGCAGTTCTTC. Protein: CASSRGVSGNYNEQFF.

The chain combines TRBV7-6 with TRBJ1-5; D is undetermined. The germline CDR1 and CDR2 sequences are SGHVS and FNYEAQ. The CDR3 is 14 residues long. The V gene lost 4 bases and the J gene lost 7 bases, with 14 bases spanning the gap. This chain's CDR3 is CASSSDSNNQPQHF. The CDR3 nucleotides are TGTGCCAGCAGCTCCGACTCAAATAACCAGCCCCAGCATTTT.

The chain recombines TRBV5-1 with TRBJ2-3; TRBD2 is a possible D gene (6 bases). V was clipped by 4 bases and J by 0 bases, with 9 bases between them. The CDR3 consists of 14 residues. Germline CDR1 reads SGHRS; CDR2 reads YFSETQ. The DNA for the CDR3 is TGCGCCAGCAGCGGCGGGGACAGCACAGATACGCAGTATTTT. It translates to CASSGGDSTDTQYF.

CDR3 loop: CASHLAGTNTGELFF. As DNA, the CDR3 is TGCGCCAGCCATCTAGCGGGGACGAACACCGGGGAGCTGTTTTTT. This rearrangement joins TRBV5-1 to TRBJ2-2; 9 bases are a match to TRBD2. Germline assignment: CDR1 SGHRS and CDR2 YFSETQ. Unmatched junction bases numbered 4, after V lost 7 bases and J lost 0 bases. The CDR3 has 15 amino acids. The full variable domain, in which reference TRBV5-1 and TRBJ2-2 provide the parts outside the CDR3, is KAGVTQTPRYLIKTRGQQVTLSCSPISGHRSVSWYQQTPGQGLQFLFEYFSETQRNKGNFPGRFSGRQFSNSRSEMNVSTLELGDSALYLCASHLAGTNTGELFFGEGSRLTVL.

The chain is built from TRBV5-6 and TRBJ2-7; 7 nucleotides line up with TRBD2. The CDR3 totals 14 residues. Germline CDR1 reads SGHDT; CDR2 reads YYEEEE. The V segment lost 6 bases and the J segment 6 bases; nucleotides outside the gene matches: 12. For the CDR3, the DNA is TGTGCCAGCACCGTGGTCGGGGGGATGGGCGAGCAGTACTTC. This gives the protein CASTVVGGMGEQYF.

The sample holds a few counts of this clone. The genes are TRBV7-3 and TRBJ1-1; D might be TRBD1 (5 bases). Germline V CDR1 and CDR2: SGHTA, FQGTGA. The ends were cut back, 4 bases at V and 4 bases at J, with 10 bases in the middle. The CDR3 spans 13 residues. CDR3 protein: CASSSQGGTEAFF. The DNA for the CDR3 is TGTGCCAGCAGCTCGCAGGGAGGCACTGAAGCTTTCTTT.

This chain's CDR3 is CASSFQDRVGDNEQFF. CDR3 sequence (DNA): TGTGCCAGCAGCTTCCAAGACAGGGTGGGGGACAATGAGCAGTTCTTC. V is TRBV9 and J is TRBJ2-1; 7 bases map to TRBD1. V lost 4 bases, J lost 5 bases, and 12 bases stayed unmatched. Germline loops: CDR1 SGDLS, CDR2 YYNGEE. The CDR3 sequence is 16 residues long.

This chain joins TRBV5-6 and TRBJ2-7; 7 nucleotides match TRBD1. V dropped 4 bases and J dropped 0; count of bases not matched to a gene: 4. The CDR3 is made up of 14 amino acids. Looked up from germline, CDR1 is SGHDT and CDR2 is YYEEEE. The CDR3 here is CASSQNRGSYEQYF. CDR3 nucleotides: TGTGCCAGCAGCCAAAACAGGGGCTCCTACGAGCAGTACTTC. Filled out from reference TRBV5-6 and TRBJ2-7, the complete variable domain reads DAGVTQSPTHLIKTRGQQVTLRCSPKSGHDTVSWYQQALGQGPQFIFQYYEEEERQRGNFPDRFSGHQFPNYSSELNVNALLLGDSALYLCASSQNRGSYEQYFGPGTRLTVT.

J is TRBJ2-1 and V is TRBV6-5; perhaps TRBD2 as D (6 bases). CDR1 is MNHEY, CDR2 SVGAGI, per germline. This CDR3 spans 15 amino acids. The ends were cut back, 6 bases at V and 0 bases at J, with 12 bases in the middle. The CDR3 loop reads CASRRTTLSYNEQFF. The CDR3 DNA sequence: TGTGCCAGCAGGCGGACTACTCTCTCCTACAATGAGCAGTTCTTC.

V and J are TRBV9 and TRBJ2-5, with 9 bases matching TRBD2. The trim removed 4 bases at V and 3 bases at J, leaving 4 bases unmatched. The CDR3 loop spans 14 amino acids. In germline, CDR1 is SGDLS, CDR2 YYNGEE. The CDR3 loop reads CASSPRTSEETQYF. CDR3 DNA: TGTGCCAGCAGCCCCCGGACTAGCGAAGAGACCCAGTACTTC.

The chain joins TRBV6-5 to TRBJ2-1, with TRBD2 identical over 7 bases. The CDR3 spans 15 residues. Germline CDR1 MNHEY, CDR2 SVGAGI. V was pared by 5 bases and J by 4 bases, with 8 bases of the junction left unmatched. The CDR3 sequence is CASSTLPAGYNEQFF. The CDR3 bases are TGTGCCAGCAGTACCTTGCCAGCGGGATACAATGAGCAGTTCTTC.

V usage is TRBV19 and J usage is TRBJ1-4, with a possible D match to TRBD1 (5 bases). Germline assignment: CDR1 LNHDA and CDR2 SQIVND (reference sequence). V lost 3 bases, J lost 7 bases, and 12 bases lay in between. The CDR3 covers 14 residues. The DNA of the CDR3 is TGTGCCAGTAGTATGACAGCCACTTCTGAAAAACTGTTTTTT. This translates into CASSMTATSEKLFF.

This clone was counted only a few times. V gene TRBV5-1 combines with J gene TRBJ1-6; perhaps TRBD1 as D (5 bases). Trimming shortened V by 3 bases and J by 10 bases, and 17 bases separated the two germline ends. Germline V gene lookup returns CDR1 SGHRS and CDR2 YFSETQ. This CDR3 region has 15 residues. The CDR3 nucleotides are TGCGCCAGCAGCTCAATTCGGGGGTTTGGGTCACCCCTCCACTTT. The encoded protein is CASSSIRGFGSPLHF.

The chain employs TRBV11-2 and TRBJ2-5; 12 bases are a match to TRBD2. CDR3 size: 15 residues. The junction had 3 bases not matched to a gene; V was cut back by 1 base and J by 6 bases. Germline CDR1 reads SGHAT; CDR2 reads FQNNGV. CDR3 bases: TGTGCCAGCAGCTTAGGGACTAGCGGGACGAAGACCCAGTACTTC. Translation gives CASSLGTSGTKTQYF. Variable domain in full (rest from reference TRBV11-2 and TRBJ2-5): EAGVAQSPRYKIIEKRQSVAFWCNPISGHATLYWYQQILGQGPKLLIQFQNNGVVDDSQLPKDRFSAERLKGVDSTLKIQPAKLEDSAVYLCASSLGTSGTKTQYFGPGTRLLVL.